A single TCR beta chain is shown here with its context. The target antigen is unknown. These data belong to a study of T-cell reconstitution after alpha-beta-depleted transplantation in children. During its preparation, the TCRbeta library received unique molecular identifiers. Each CDR3 protein gets one entry after TCRdb re-called the PCR reads with MiXCR. The sample records under 250,000 distinct CDR3 sequences, 5.5% to 7% being singletons. Overall study results and limits: Where alpha-beta T cells came from about two months after transplant was reportedly several hundred expanded graft clones. Surviving recipient T cells and intrathymic progenitors accounted for some patients' high TCRbeta diversity at day 60. At one year after transplant, newly produced T cells mostly accounted for T-cell counts and diversity.

The CDR3 has 14 amino acids. V dropped 7 bases and J dropped 3; count of bases not matched to a gene: 4. Per the germline V gene, CDR1 is MDHEN and CDR2 is SYDVKM. This receptor was obtained from a boy aged 2-15 years with acute lymphoblastic leukemia, due to receive a stem cell transplant. Sequences were derived from PBMCs, sampled before TCRalphabeta/CD19-depleted stem cell transplant. V gene TRBV28 combines with J gene TRBJ2-7; 12 bases match TRBD2. The CDR3 DNA follows: TGTGCCAGCAAAAAACTAGCGGGAGGCTACGAGCAGTACTTC. This sequence encodes CASKKLAGGYEQYF.